The rows below give T cell receptor beta chains drawn from one sample of a study of response to subunit inactivated influenza vaccine. From the RT-PCR reads, TCRdb called clonotypes with MiXCR, one entry per CDR3 protein. The repertoire has fewer than 800,000 distinct CDR3 sequences, 15% to 17% of them found once; the top ten carry roughly 10%. Sequencing was performed on PBMCs from blood, taken 11 to 12 days after vaccination. Receptors were obtained from a man aged 50-59 years who received an inactivated influenza vaccine. Both conserved end residues are part of each CDR3. The D gene is left open where the match is weak. The listing skips clone size in some rows; elsewhere it reads once, few, many or a size class.

CDR3 protein	CDR3 DNA	V gene	clone size	D gene	J gene	CDR3 length
CASSLGATNTEAFF	TGTGCCAGCAGTTTAGGGGCCACGAACACTGAAGCTTTCTTT	TRBV27	-	-	TRBJ1-1	14
CSVLGGAGDEQYF	TGCAGCGTCTTAGGGGGAGCGGGAGACGAGCAGTACTTC	TRBV29-1	many	TRBD2	TRBJ2-7	13
CSARDPRAIRSYNEQFF	TGCAGTGCTAGAGATCCCCGGGCCATCCGCTCCTACAATGAGCAGTTCTTC	TRBV20-1	-	-	TRBJ2-1	17
CASSTRGLTYEQYF	TGTGCCAGCAGCACCAGGGGGCTAACCTACGAGCAGTACTTC	TRBV7-8	-	TRBD1	TRBJ2-7	14
CASSDVRGAEQYF	TGTGCCAGCAGCGATGTGCGCGGGGCCGAGCAGTACTTC	TRBV11-3	-	-	TRBJ2-7	13
CATTSGNTIYF	TGTGCCACCACCTCTGGAAACACCATATATTTT	TRBV6-5	-	-	TRBJ1-3	11
CASSPPSRGIGEQYF	TGTGCCAGCTCACCACCGAGCAGGGGAATCGGTGAGCAGTACTTC	TRBV18	few	-	TRBJ2-7	15
CAAVGGSAETQYF	TGTGCCGCCGTGGGGGGATCTGCAGAGACCCAGTACTTC	TRBV3-1	-	-	TRBJ2-5	13
CASSSSFWQYF	TGTGCCAGCAGCAGTTCCTTCTGGCAGTACTTC	TRBV12-3/TRBV12-4	many	-	TRBJ2-7	11
CASSAGLSEQFF	TGTGCCAGCTCCGCGGGACTCTCGGAGCAGTTCTTC	TRBV7-3	-	-	TRBJ2-1	12
CASRPSGGNTEAFF	TGTGCCAGCAGACCCTCAGGGGGGAACACTGAAGCTTTCTTT	TRBV12-3/TRBV12-4	few	TRBD1	TRBJ1-1	14
CASSRLADSSYEQYF	TGCGCCAGCAGCCGATTGGCGGACAGCTCCTACGAGCAGTACTTC	TRBV4-3	-	-	TRBJ2-7	15
CSALVGGVSEAFF	TGCAGTGCTTTAGTTGGCGGGGTCTCTGAAGCTTTCTTT	TRBV20-1	-	-	TRBJ1-1	13
CASSYSRNTPYEQYF	TGTGCCAGCAGTTACTCAAGAAATACACCCTACGAGCAGTACTTC	TRBV6-5	-	-	TRBJ2-7	15
CATSGGLPSAYEQYF	TGTGCCACCAGCGGAGGACTACCCTCCGCCTACGAGCAGTACTTC	TRBV15	once	-	TRBJ2-7	15
CSVEDWGDSSTDTQYF	TGCAGCGTTGAAGATTGGGGAGATTCTAGCACAGATACGCAGTATTTT	TRBV29-1	-	-	TRBJ2-3	16
CSVEYGTGMEQFF	TGCAGCGTTGAATATGGGACAGGGATGGAGCAGTTCTTC	TRBV29-1	few	TRBD1	TRBJ2-1	13
CASSLGGTGNEQYF	TGCGCCAGCAGCTTGGGCGGGACAGGGAACGAGCAGTACTTC	TRBV5-1	few	TRBD1	TRBJ2-7	14
CASSEYGQASNQPQHF	TGTGCCAGCAGTGAATACGGCCAGGCTAGCAATCAGCCCCAGCATTTT	TRBV6-1	-	-	TRBJ1-5	16
CASSLDNNEQFF	TGTGCCAGCAGTTTAGACAACAATGAGCAGTTCTTC	TRBV28	-	-	TRBJ2-1	12
CASSMLPLGGFNEQFF	TGTGCCAGCAGCATGCTACCCCTTGGGGGGTTCAATGAGCAGTTCTTC	TRBV7-2	few	-	TRBJ2-1	16
CASSGGENYGYTF	TGTGCCAGCTCAGGCGGGGAGAACTATGGCTACACCTTC	TRBV18	few	-	TRBJ1-2	13
CASSLEAGSYEQYF	TGTGCCAGCAGCTTGGAAGCAGGTTCCTACGAGCAGTACTTC	TRBV5-6	many	-	TRBJ2-7	14
CASKSGTSGNTIYF	TGCGCCAGCAAGTCTGGAACCTCTGGAAACACCATATATTTT	TRBV5-1	-	-	TRBJ1-3	14
CASSLERGGPLGEQFF	TGTGCCAGCAGCTTAGAGCGGGGGGGCCCCCTGGGTGAGCAGTTCTTC	TRBV7-9	-	TRBD2	TRBJ2-1	16
CSASFRGQGFDEQYF	TGCAGTGCTAGTTTCCGGGGACAGGGGTTTGACGAGCAGTACTTC	TRBV20-1	-	TRBD1	TRBJ2-7	15
CASKFRPGQSSYNEQFF	TGTGCCAGTAAGTTTCGGCCGGGACAGAGCTCCTACAATGAGCAGTTCTTC	TRBV12-3/TRBV12-4	many	TRBD1	TRBJ2-1	17
CASRSDMSYEQYF	TGTGCCAGCAGATCAGACATGTCCTACGAGCAGTACTTC	TRBV6-1	few	-	TRBJ2-7	13
CASSSGLAGVGEQFF	TGTGCCAGCAGTTCCGGACTAGCGGGAGTAGGGGAGCAGTTCTTC	TRBV12-3/TRBV12-4	many	TRBD2	TRBJ2-1	15
CASSPIEPQHF	TGCGCCAGCAGTCCCATCGAGCCCCAGCATTTT	TRBV23-1	-	-	TRBJ1-5	11
CASSLAGQNEQFF	TGCGCCAGCAGCTTGGCGGGACAAAATGAGCAGTTCTTC	TRBV5-1	many	-	TRBJ2-1	13
CASSLVADNYGYTF	TGCGCCAGCAGCTTGGTAGCCGATAACTATGGCTACACCTTC	TRBV5-1	-	-	TRBJ1-2	14
CASGLGFSGTDTQYF	TGTGCCAGCGGCTTGGGATTCTCGGGCACAGATACGCAGTATTTT	TRBV3-1	-	-	TRBJ2-3	15
CASSLLGTGRNQPQHF	TGTGCCAGCAGTTTACTCGGGACAGGGAGGAATCAGCCCCAGCATTTT	TRBV28	-	TRBD1	TRBJ1-5	16
CASSLGRNTQYF	TGTGCCAGCAGCTTGGGGAGGAATACGCAGTATTTT	TRBV11-1	many	-	TRBJ2-3	12
CASSQDQLGWETQYF	TGTGCCAGCAGCCAAGATCAACTAGGATGGGAGACCCAGTACTTC	TRBV4-2	few	-	TRBJ2-5	15
CASSESGGRFSPLHF	TGCGCCAGCAGTGAGTCGGGAGGCAGATTCTCACCCCTCCACTTT	TRBV10-2	few	-	TRBJ1-6	15
CASSLRARDYGYTF	TGTGCCAGCAGCCTCAGGGCTCGGGACTATGGCTACACCTTC	TRBV7-2	few	-	TRBJ1-2	14
CATSERGTESTGELFF	TGTGCCACCAGTGAGAGGGGGACAGAATCCACCGGGGAGCTGTTTTTT	TRBV24-1	few	TRBD1	TRBJ2-2	16
CASSYRDRGNQPQHF	TGTGCCAGCAGCTACCGGGACAGGGGCAATCAGCCCCAGCATTTT	TRBV7-2	few	TRBD1	TRBJ1-5	15
CASGGGGGSTYNEQFF	TGTGCCAGCGGAGGGGGAGGGGGCAGCACCTACAATGAGCAGTTCTTC	TRBV6-2/TRBV6-3	few	-	TRBJ2-1	16
CSATRTGGHPPFF	TGCAGTGCTACTCGGACAGGGGGCCACCCACCGTTCTTC	TRBV20-1	-	TRBD1	TRBJ2-1	13
CASSRYDRGVHEQYF	TGTGCCAGCAGTCGATACGACAGGGGGGTCCACGAGCAGTACTTC	TRBV7-6	-	TRBD1	TRBJ2-7	15
CASTLKGSGGNIQYF	TGTGCCAGTACCCTGAAGGGGTCAGGGGGAAACATTCAGTACTTC	TRBV19	many	TRBD1	TRBJ2-4	15
CSARDRGYTF	TGCAGTGCTAGAGATAGGGGCTACACCTTC	TRBV20-1	few	-	TRBJ1-2	10
CASRRGTYGYTF	TGTGCCAGCAGAAGGGGGACCTATGGCTACACCTTC	TRBV12-3/TRBV12-4	-	-	TRBJ1-2	12
CASSMDRDYGYTF	TGTGCCAGCAGCATGGACAGGGACTATGGCTACACCTTC	TRBV7-6	many	TRBD1	TRBJ1-2	13
CASSRTSLWGYEQYF	TGTGCCAGCAGCCGAACCTCACTGTGGGGGTACGAGCAGTACTTC	TRBV14	few	-	TRBJ2-7	15
CAWSVLRTVRGTGDNTEAFF	TGTGCCTGGAGTGTACTAAGAACGGTCAGGGGTACGGGGGATAACACTGAAGCTTTCTTT	TRBV30	few	-	TRBJ1-1	20
CASSLGAETSYEQYF	TGTGCCAGCTCCCTGGGGGCTGAGACTTCCTACGAGCAGTACTTC	TRBV9	-	-	TRBJ2-7	15
CASSFSNRNSNEKLFF	TGTGCCAGCAGCTTCTCAAACAGAAATTCTAATGAAAAACTGTTTTTT	TRBV7-2	-	-	TRBJ1-4	16
CSARENTGELFF	TGCAGTGCTAGAGAGAACACCGGGGAGCTGTTTTTT	TRBV20-1	few	-	TRBJ2-2	12
CSVLGQAGNTIYF	TGCAGCGTTTTGGGACAGGCCGGAAACACCATATATTTT	TRBV29-1	-	TRBD1	TRBJ1-3	13